The 2 T cell receptor beta chains in this list originate from one sample, sequenced in a study of radiation and T cells in renal cell carcinoma (dated by TCRdb to the early 2020s). Libraries were prepared through the immunoSEQ multiplex PCR assay. Drawn from immuneACCESS, this table holds only the in-frame rearrangements with V and J called that TCRdb kept. Clones are partly lost; checked studies trace under half to an unresolved V gene and leave the rest unexplained. The sample yields roughly 130,000 clones; 70% to 90% were counted once. The top ten constitute 1.5% to 2% of the sample. Interpreted using the paper, the time point label stands for: blood 2 weeks post-SBRT. According to the study, the label for this sample's treatment or condition signals: 15 Gy SBRT to primary tumor, nephrectomy 4 weeks later. Sequenced here: blood, sampled from a patient whose treatment included radiotherapy and nephrectomy. These receptors were obtained from a woman aged 55-70 years with renal cell carcinoma.

V is TRBV7-2 and J is TRBJ2-2; D call uncertain. The CDR3 contains 12 residues. CDR1 and CDR2 from the germline V gene are SGHTA and FQGNSA. Trimming took 5 bases from V and 3 from J, leaving 4 bases between them. CDR3 bases: TGTGCCAGCAGCACTCACACCGGGGAGCTGTTTTTT. Protein product: CASSTHTGELFF.

The rearrangement joins TRBV30 to TRBJ1-2; D is uncertain. Per the germline V gene, CDR1 is GTSNPN and CDR2 is SVGIG (reference sequence). The CDR3 covers 16 residues. Trimming removed 1 base from V and 3 bases from J, with 18 bases in between. CDR3 region: CAWSEKAGPFYYGYTF. In DNA form, the CDR3 reads TGTGCCTGGAGTGAAAAGGCAGGACCCTTCTACTATGGCTACACCTTC.